The source of this T cell receptor beta chain is a study of post-analysis software for immune sequencing data. The study's findings and limits: Multiple sclerosis patients had significantly lower normalized Chao1 diversity than controls. Relative to controls, patients had 4 or 5 TRBV segments at higher frequency, with TRBV5-6, TRBV5-1 and TRBV20-1 among these.

Germline CDR1 MDHEN, CDR2 SYDVKM. The V gene end was trimmed by 3 bases and the J gene end by 3 bases; junction bases not matched to a gene: 6. The CDR3 sequence is 15 residues long. Each TCR beta cDNA library carried unique molecular identifiers. TCRdb processed the PCR reads anew with MiXCR; each CDR3 protein has one entry. The top ten hold 0.55% to 0.65% of the sample, which has about 800,000 distinct CDR3 sequences, less than 35% seen once. Points on this clonotype: The target antigen is unknown.

The sequenced sample was blood. The J gene is TRBJ1-2, the V gene TRBV28; 8 nucleotides line up with TRBD1. The receptor's source is a girl under 18 with multiple sclerosis. The CDR3 loop reads CASSFADRDDYGYTF. Here the CDR3 DNA reads TGTGCCAGCAGTTTCGCGGACAGGGATGACTATGGCTACACCTTC.